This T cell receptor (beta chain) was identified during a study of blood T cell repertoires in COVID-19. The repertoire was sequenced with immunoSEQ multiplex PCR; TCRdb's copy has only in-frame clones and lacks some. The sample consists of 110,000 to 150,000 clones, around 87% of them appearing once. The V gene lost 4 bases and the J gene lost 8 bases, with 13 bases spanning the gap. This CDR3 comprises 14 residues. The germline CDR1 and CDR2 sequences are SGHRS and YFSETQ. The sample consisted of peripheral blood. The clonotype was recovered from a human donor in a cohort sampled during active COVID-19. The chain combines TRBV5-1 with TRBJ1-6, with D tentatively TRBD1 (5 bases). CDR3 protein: CASSPAGGYSPLHF. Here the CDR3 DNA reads TGCGCCAGCAGCCCGGCGGGGGGTTATTCACCCCTCCACTTT.